A selection of T cell receptor beta chains follows, all from one sample in a study of cytotoxic CD8 clonotypes in ibrutinib-treated CLL. This table comes from immunoSEQ multiplex PCR, and its TCRdb copy is limited to in-frame clones, with some not included. This sample has over 130,000 clones; 75% to 85% occur once, and the top ten carry less than 9%. Sample: PBMCs, taken after 36 months of ibrutinib treatment. The origin of the receptors is a human donor with chronic lymphocytic leukemia. The CDR3 runs from the conserved cysteine through the conserved F or W. A D gene is named only where the DNA matches it firmly. The size field is filled for only some rows; it gives once, few, many or a size class.

-	-	TRBV30	TRBJ2-2	CAWSVGGVVTGELFF	TGTGCCTGGAGTGTAGGCGGGGTAGTGACCGGGGAGCTGTTTTTT
-	-	TRBV11-1	TRBJ2-7	CASSPNGRNEQYF	TGTGCCAGCAGCCCAAATGGGAGGAACGAGCAGTACTTC
-	-	TRBV18	TRBJ1-2	CASSPLQNYGYTF	TGTGCCAGCTCACCACTGCAAAACTATGGCTACACCTTC
-	-	TRBV4-1	TRBJ1-5	CASSRVAVSNQPQHF	TGCGCCAGCAGCCGAGTGGCAGTGAGCAATCAGCCCCAGCATTTT
-	-	TRBV5-1	TRBJ2-2	CASSLPSGNRNTGELFF	TGCGCCAGCAGCTTACCTTCAGGGAATCGGAACACCGGGGAGCTGTTTTTT
TRBD1	-	TRBV19	TRBJ1-5	CATSTGTAINQPQHF	TGTGCCACAAGTACCGGGACAGCAATCAATCAGCCCCAGCATTTT
-	-	TRBV5-1	TRBJ2-1	CASSFGYNEQFF	TGCGCCAGCAGCTTTGGTTACAATGAGCAGTTCTTC
-	-	TRBV11-2	TRBJ2-7	CASSPRDGLYEQYF	TGTGCCAGCAGCCCCCGGGACGGATTATACGAGCAGTACTTC
-	once	TRBV7-3	TRBJ2-5	CASSLIAGEETQYF	TGTGCCAGCAGCTTAATCGCAGGGGAAGAGACCCAGTACTTC
TRBD1	-	TRBV2	TRBJ2-2	CASTGTGDVPGELFF	TGTGCCAGCACCGGGACAGGGGATGTCCCCGGGGAGCTGTTTTTT
TRBD1	once	TRBV14	TRBJ1-6	CASSQGGQFFAPLHF	TGTGCCAGCAGCCAAGGGGGACAGTTTTTTGCACCCCTCCACTTT
TRBD1	-	TRBV6-1	TRBJ1-6	CASTRGAGDRPLHF	TGTGCCAGCACCAGAGGGGCAGGGGACAGGCCCCTCCACTTT
-	-	TRBV6-6	TRBJ1-5	CASSYFMRNQPQHF	TGTGCCAGCAGTTACTTTATGCGGAATCAGCCCCAGCATTTT
-	once	TRBV9	TRBJ2-7	CASSVGYEQYF	TGTGCCAGCAGCGTAGGCTACGAGCAGTACTTC
-	-	TRBV7-8	TRBJ2-1	CASSLDLRDEQFF	TGTGCCAGCAGCTTGGACCTTAGGGATGAGCAGTTCTTC
-	once	TRBV5-1	TRBJ2-1	CASSLFSGYNEQFF	TGCGCCAGCAGCTTGTTTTCCGGATACAATGAGCAGTTCTTC
-	few	TRBV27	TRBJ1-1	CASSLGVLEEAFF	TGTGCCAGCAGCCTAGGGGTATTAGAAGAAGCTTTCTTT
TRBD1	-	TRBV5-6	TRBJ1-5	CASSLGTEWSQPQHF	TGTGCCAGCAGCCTAGGGACAGAATGGAGTCAGCCCCAGCATTTT
TRBD2	-	TRBV5-1	TRBJ2-7	CASSLAETSGRGYEQYF	TGCGCCAGCAGCTTGGCCGAAACTAGCGGGAGAGGTTACGAGCAGTACTTC
-	few	TRBV19	TRBJ1-5	CASSVTGSNQPQHF	TGTGCCAGTAGTGTTACAGGTAGCAATCAGCCCCAGCATTTT
-	-	TRBV5-6	TRBJ1-1	CASSLVPGINTEAFF	TGTGCCAGCAGCTTGGTTCCGGGGATAAACACTGAAGCTTTCTTT
-	-	TRBV7-9	TRBJ2-5	CASSLGLGGRETQYF	TGTGCCAGCAGCTTAGGTCTGGGTGGGCGGGAGACCCAGTACTTC
-	once	TRBV28	TRBJ2-7	CASSSPWAGPTYYEQYF	TGTGCCAGCAGTTCCCCTTGGGCAGGCCCTACTTACTACGAGCAGTACTTC
-	-	TRBV4-1	TRBJ2-1	CASRRFAARDEQFF	TGCGCCAGCAGGCGCTTTGCGGCCCGGGATGAGCAGTTCTTC
TRBD1	-	TRBV5-1	TRBJ2-2	CASRWTGGDTGELFF	TGCGCCAGCAGATGGACAGGGGGCGACACCGGGGAGCTGTTTTTT
-	-	TRBV5-1	TRBJ1-2	CASSLIGENYGYTF	TGCGCCAGCAGCTTGATTGGGGAAAACTATGGCTACACCTTC
-	-	TRBV2	TRBJ2-3	CASSLTLGATDTQYF	TGTGCCAGCAGCCTAACACTAGGAGCCACAGATACGCAGTATTTT
-	-	TRBV5-1	TRBJ2-5	CASSAVHQETQYF	TGCGCCAGCAGCGCAGTACACCAAGAGACCCAGTACTTC